This TCR beta chain was identified during a study of beta chain features in type 1 diabetes listed by TCRdb under 2018. A note on the overall study: Mean age, gender distribution, total cell number and subset yield did not differ between patients and healthy donors. In the study, TCRB repertoires of sorted circulating CD4+ T cell subsets from recently diagnosed type 1 diabetes patients were compared with those of matched healthy donors. A total of approximately 99,000,000 sorted cells were examined across all samples, and RNA yield correlated strongly with the number of cells per subset. Regulatory and stem cell-like memory subsets were obtained from only 8 patients and about eight healthy donors, while naive and central memory subsets were obtained from all 30 or so donors.

Inclusive of the bounding cysteine and phenylalanine, the CDR3 is 14 residues long. Here the CDR3 DNA is all that survives: 42 bases in frame from base 1. CDR1 and CDR2 are drawn from the germline V gene: KGHSH, LQKENI. V and J are truncated by 4 bases and 4 bases respectively, leaving an intervening sequence of 13 bases. General study outcomes and caveats: PCR might favor shorter templates, but patient and control samples were amplified and corrected together, so any skew would affect both groups equally. Because small numbers of individuals were included in the HLA sub-analyses, any influence of HLA type on TCRB rearrangement was left unresolved. At VDJ recombination sites, type 1 diabetes patients had fewer insertions and more deleted nucleotides, which implies abnormalities in thymic rearrangement. In all four CD4+ subsets, TCRB CDR3 length was moderately but significantly shorter in type 1 diabetes patients. Because cDNA rather than genomic DNA was sequenced, highly expressing activated cells could have been over-represented, although no difference in activation and CD3 levels was found between groups. Naive, central memory and regulatory TCRB repertoires appeared more similar among patients than among healthy donors.

Each donor gave one peripheral blood draw, averaging around 120 mL, which was collected into heparinised tubes. A BD FACSAria II was used to sort naive, central memory, regulatory and stem cell-like memory CD4+ T cells with a panel that included CD45RO, CCR7, CD25, CD127, CD95 and CD27. All sorted populations exceeded 95% purity. PBMCs were separated immediately by Lymphoprep density gradient centrifugation and were stained directly, without being cultured. So that batch effects would be minimized, each experiment stained and sorted samples in pairs, pairing one healthy donor with one patient. This clone was observed a handful of times. This clone's antigen is unknown. No quality values exist for individual bases; no much larger clone is one base distant. The High Capacity cDNA Reverse Transcription Kit was used to reverse transcribe all of the isolated RNA, meaning that expressed TCRB transcripts were what got sequenced. Naive, central memory and regulatory T cell samples underwent deep immunoSEQ sequencing, averaging about 3.3 million total reads per sample. After sorted cells were lysed in RLT buffer, RNA was extracted with DNase-treated RNeasy Micro or Mini kits, with the choice depending on cell number. To prevent cross-contamination, each cell subset was processed individually, whereas patient and healthy donor samples were processed jointly. Using the immunoSEQ multiplex PCR, TCRB sequences were amplified from cDNA into 87-bp fragments spanning the CDR3 region. The amplicons were sequenced using the Illumina HiSeq platform. The authors' pipeline ran thus. PCR bias was corrected computationally using synthetic template baselines, and reads within Hamming distance 2 were collapsed, with unmergeable singletons discarded. Reads were aligned against IMGT so that V, D and J genes, CDR3 length and insertions or deletions at six rearrangement sites could be assigned. Clonotype counts were normalized to sorted cell number within each subset before computing true diversity and Gini coefficients with the tcR R package. The overlap coefficient, calculated on TCRB nucleotide sequences, was used to measure repertoire sharing. In TCRdb, the immuneACCESS table is reduced to in-frame sequences with V and J assigned. These tables do not hold every clone; where another copy was compared, an unresolved V gene accounts for under half, and the others remain unexplained. The V and J calls and clone size come from that table; D and trimming were worked out from the DNA. Here the sample has under 200,000 clones; around 8.4% occur a single time. The top ten clonotypes cover over 0.45% of the sample.

The chain is encoded by TRBV18 joined to TRBJ1-2, with the D gene call left open. Sequencing was carried out using central memory CD4+ T cells from blood. This receptor was identified in a woman younger than 30 with type 1 diabetes. The CDR3 loop reads CASSRSGSAYGYTF. The DNA is as follows: TGTGCCAGCTCACGGTCGGGGTCTGCCTATGGCTACACCTTC.